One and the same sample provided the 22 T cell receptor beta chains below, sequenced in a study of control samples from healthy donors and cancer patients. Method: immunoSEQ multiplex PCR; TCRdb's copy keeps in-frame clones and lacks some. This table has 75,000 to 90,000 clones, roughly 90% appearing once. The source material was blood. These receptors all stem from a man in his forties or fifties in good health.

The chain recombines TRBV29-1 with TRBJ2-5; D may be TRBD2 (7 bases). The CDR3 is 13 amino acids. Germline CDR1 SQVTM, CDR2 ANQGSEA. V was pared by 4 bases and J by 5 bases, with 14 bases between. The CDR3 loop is CSVVGGGSETQYF. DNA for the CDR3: TGCAGCGTTGTGGGAGGGGGGTCGGAGACCCAGTACTTC.

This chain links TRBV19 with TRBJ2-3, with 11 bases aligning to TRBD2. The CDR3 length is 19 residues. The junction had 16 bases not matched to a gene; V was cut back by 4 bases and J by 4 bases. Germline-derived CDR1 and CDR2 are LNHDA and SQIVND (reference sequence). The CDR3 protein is CASSTPRLAGGGIPDTQYF. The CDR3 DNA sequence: TGTGCCAGTAGTACCCCGCGGCTAGCGGGGGGTGGGATCCCAGATACGCAGTATTTT.

The CDR3 coding sequence is TGTGCCAGCAGCTTAGCGCTGCCATTTAGCTCCTACAATGAGCAGTTCTTC. Protein: CASSLALPFSSYNEQFF. V is TRBV7-2 and J is TRBJ2-1; D call uncertain. Trimming cost V 0 bases and J 0 bases, with 12 bases left between them. The CDR3 length is 17 residues. Germline V gene data show CDR1 as SGHTA and CDR2 as FQGNSA.

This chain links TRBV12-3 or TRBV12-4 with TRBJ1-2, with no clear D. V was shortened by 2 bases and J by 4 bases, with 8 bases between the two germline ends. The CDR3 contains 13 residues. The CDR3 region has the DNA TGTGCCAGCAGTTTATGGCAGGCCTATGGCTACACCTTC. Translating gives CASSLWQAYGYTF.

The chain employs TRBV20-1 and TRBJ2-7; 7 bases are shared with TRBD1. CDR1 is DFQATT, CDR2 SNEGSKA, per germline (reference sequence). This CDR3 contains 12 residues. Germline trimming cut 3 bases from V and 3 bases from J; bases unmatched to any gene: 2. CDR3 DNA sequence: TGCAGTGCTAGTCACAGGGGCTACGAGCAGTACTTC. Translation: CSASHRGYEQYF.

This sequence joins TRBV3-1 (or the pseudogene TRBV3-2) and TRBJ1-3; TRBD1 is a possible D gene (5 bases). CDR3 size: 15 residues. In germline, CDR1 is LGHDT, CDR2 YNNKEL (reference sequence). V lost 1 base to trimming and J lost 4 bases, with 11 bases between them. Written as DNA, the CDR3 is TGTGCCAGCAGCCAAGGTATCAGGGACGGAAACACCATATATTTT. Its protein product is CASSQGIRDGNTIYF.

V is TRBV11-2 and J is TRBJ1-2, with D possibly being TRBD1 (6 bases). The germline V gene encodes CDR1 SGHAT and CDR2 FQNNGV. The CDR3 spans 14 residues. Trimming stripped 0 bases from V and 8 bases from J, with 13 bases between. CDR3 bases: TGTGCCAGCAGCTTAGAGGGGGCCCCGGGAGGCTACACCTTC. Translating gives CASSLEGAPGGYTF. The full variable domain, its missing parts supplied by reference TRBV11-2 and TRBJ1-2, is EAGVAQSPRYKIIEKRQSVAFWCNPISGHATLYWYQQILGQGPKLLIQFQNNGVVDDSQLPKDRFSAERLKGVDSTLKIQPAKLEDSAVYLCASSLEGAPGGYTFGSGTRLTVV.

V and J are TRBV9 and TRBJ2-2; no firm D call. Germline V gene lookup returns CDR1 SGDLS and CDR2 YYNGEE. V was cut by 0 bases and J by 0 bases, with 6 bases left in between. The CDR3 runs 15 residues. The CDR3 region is CASSVGATNTGELFF. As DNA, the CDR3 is TGTGCCAGCAGCGTAGGGGCAACGAACACCGGGGAGCTGTTTTTT. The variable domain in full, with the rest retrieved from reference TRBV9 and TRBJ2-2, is DSGVTQTPKHLITATGQRVTLRCSPRSGDLSVYWYQQSLDQGLQFLIQYYNGEERAKGNILERFSAQQFPDLHSELNLSSLELGDSALYFCASSVGATNTGELFFGEGSRLTVL.

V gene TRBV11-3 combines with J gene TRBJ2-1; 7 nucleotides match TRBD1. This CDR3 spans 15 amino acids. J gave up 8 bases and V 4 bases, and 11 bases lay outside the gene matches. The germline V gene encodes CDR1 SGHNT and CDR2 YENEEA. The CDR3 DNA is TGTGCCAGCAGCTCCGGGACAGCACACGAAGATGAGCAGTTCTTC. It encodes CASSSGTAHEDEQFF. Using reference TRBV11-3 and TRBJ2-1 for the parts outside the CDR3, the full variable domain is EAGVVQSPRYKIIEKKQPVAFWCNPISGHNTLYWYLQNLGQGPELLIRYENEEAVDDSQLPKDRFSAERLKGVDSTLKIQPAELGDSAVYLCASSSGTAHEDEQFFGPGTRLTVL.

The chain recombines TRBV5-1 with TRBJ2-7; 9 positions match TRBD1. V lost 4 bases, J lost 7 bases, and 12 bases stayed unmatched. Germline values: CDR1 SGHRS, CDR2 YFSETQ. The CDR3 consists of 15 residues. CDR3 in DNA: TGCGCCAGCAGCCCCCTCGGGACAGGGCATAAAGAGCAGTACTTC. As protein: CASSPLGTGHKEQYF.

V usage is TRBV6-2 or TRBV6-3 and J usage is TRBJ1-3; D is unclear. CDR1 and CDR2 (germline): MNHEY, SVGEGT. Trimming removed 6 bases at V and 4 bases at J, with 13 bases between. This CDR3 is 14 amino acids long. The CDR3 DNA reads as TGTGCCAGCAGCTCGGGAGGAGCCGGAAACACCATATATTTT. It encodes CASSSGGAGNTIYF.

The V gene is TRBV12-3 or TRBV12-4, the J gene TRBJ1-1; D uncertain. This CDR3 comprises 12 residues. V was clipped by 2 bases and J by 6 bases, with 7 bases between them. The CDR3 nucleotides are TGTGCCAGCAGTTTACAGAAGTCTGAAGCTTTCTTT. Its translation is CASSLQKSEAFF.

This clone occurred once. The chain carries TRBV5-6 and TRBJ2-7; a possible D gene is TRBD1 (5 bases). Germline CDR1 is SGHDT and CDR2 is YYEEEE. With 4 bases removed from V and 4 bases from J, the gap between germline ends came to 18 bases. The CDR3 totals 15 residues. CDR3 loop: CASSARTGFRYEQYF. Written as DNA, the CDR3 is TGTGCCAGCAGCGCCCGAACAGGTTTTCGGTACGAGCAGTACTTC.

For the CDR3, the DNA is TGTGCCAGCAGCTTTAGGACTAGTTTCTCAGATACGCAGTATTTT. The encoded protein is CASSFRTSFSDTQYF. The J gene is TRBJ2-3, the V gene TRBV7-2; TRBD2 matches 7 bases. Germline CDR1 SGHTA, CDR2 FQGNSA. The CDR3 spans 15 residues. Losses at the gene ends were 3 bases for V and 4 bases for J; bases not matched to a gene: 7.

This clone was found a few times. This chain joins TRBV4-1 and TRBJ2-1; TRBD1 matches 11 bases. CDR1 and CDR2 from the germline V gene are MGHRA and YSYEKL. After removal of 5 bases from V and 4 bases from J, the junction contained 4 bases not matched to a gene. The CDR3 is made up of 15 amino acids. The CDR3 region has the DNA TGCGCCAGCAGCAGAGGACAGGGGGCTTACAATGAGCAGTTCTTC. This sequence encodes CASSRGQGAYNEQFF.

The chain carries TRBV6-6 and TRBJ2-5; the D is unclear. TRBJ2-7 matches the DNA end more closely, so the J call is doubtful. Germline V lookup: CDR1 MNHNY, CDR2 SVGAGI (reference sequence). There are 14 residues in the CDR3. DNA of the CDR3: TGTGCCAGCAGCTCTACCGGGCCGGGCTACGAGCAGTACTTC. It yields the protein CASSSTGPGYEQYF.

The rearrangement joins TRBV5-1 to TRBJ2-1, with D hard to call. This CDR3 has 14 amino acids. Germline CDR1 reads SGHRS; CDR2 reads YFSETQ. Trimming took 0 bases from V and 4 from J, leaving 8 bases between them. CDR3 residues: CASSLENLYNEQFF. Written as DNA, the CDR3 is TGCGCCAGCAGCTTGGAGAATTTATACAATGAGCAGTTCTTC. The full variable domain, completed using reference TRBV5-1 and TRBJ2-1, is KAGVTQTPRYLIKTRGQQVTLSCSPISGHRSVSWYQQTPGQGLQFLFEYFSETQRNKGNFPGRFSGRQFSNSRSEMNVSTLELGDSALYLCASSLENLYNEQFFGPGTRLTVL.

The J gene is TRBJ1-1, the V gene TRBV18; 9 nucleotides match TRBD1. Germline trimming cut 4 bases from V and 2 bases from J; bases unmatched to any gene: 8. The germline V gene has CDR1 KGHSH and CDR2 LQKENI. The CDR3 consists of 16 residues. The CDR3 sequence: CASSLRQGDLNTEAFF. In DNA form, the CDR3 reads TGTGCCAGCTCACTAAGACAGGGGGATCTTAACACTGAAGCTTTCTTT. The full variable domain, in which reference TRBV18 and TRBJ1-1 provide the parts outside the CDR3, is NAGVMQNPRHLVRRRGQEARLRCSPMKGHSHVYWYRQLPEEGLKFMVYLQKENIIDESGMPKERFSAEFPKEGPSILRIQQVVRGDSAAYFCASSLRQGDLNTEAFFGQGTRLTVV.

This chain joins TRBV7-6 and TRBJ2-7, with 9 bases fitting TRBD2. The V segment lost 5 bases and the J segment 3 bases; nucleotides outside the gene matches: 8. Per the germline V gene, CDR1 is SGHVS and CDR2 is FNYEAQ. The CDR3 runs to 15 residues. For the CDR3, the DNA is TGTGCCAGCAGCCCTCCAGCGGGGGGCCTCTACGAGCAGTACTTC. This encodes CASSPPAGGLYEQYF.

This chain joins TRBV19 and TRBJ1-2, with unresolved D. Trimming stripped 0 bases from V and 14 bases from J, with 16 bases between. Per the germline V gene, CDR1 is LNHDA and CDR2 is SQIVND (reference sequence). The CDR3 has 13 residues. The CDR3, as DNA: TGTGCCAGTAGTATAGAGTGGCCGAAGACCAAGACCTTC. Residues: CASSIEWPKTKTF. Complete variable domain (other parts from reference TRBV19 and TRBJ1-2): DGGITQSPKYLFRKEGQNVTLSCEQNLNHDAMYWYRQDPGQGLRLIYYSQIVNDFQKGDIAEGYSVSREKKESFPLTVTSAQKNPTAFYLCASSIEWPKTKTFGSGTRLTVV.

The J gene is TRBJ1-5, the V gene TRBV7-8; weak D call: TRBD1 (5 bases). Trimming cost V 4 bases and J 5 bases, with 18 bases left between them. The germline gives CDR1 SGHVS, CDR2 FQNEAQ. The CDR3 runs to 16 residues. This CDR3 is CASSSIRRVRDQPQHF. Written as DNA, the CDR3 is TGTGCCAGCAGCTCCATTCGCAGGGTTAGGGATCAGCCCCAGCATTTT.

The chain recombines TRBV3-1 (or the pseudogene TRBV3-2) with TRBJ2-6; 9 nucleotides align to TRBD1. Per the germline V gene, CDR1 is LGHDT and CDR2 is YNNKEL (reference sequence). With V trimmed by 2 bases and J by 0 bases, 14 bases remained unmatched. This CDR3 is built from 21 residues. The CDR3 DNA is TGTGCCAGCAGCCAAAGAAAAAATTCGACAGGGGGTGGCTCTGGGGCCAACGTCCTGACTTTC. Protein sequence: CASSQRKNSTGGGSGANVLTF.